This T cell receptor beta chain was documented in a study of blood T cells in healthy people across ages (dated by TCRdb to the mid-2010s). In terms of the full investigation: In model experiments, roughly one uniquely barcoded TCR beta cDNA molecule per two T cells was captured by template switching. Using deep sequencing normalized with unique cDNA molecular identifiers, the study measured how TCR beta repertoire diversity changes with age. The donors were divided into four age groups: young (average around 15 years), middle-aged (about 39), aged (about 56) and long-lived (around 87). For two donors (one aged 18 to 30 and one aged 80 or older), the study analyzed two additional independent replicas of 1 million unique cDNA reads from the same blood draw. The paper as a whole reports these results and caveats: Total diversity estimates from one million sequenced T cells were considered lower bounds and underestimates. Since profiling was done on bulk unsorted PBMCs, naive and antigen-experienced compartments could not be conclusively compared. Donor CMV infection status was unknown, potentially confounding age-related changes in expanded clonotypes. Observed TCR beta diversity per million T cells fell roughly linearly with age, and a significant reduction was already apparent by age about 38. There was a strong correlation between observed TCR beta diversity and the percentage of naive T cells measured by flow cytometry. Compared with the aged group, more naive CD4+ T cells, fewer expanded clones and increased TCR diversity were shown by the long-lived group, suggesting age selection.

Library method: 5' RACE. These reads were obtained on an Illumina HiSeq 2500. A second about 7 to 11 cycle PCR used a sample-barcoded 5' primer and a J-beta primer mix. A template-switch 5' adaptor carrying 12 random nucleotides introduced a unique molecular identifier onto each TCR beta cDNA molecule. At least 2.5 million CDR3-containing paired-end reads were obtained from each sample. First-strand cDNA was synthesized from all RNA with the Mint cDNA synthesis kit, primed by a TRBC-specific oligonucleotide. Following uracil-DNA glycosylase treatment, a first 18-cycle PCR with universal primers M1SS and BC2_uni_R was performed on all cDNA. The authors processed their data as follows. Normalization of each sample was performed by random selection of 1 million high-quality reads, each carrying a distinct molecular identifier. Instead of being binned into consensus sequences, reads with shared molecular identifiers were discarded. MiTCR, with a Q25 quality threshold and the strictest error-elimination algorithm, was used for CDR3 identification, clonotype clustering and error correction. A nonparametric unseen species model with Euler transformation was used to estimate lower-bound total TCR beta diversity. TCRdb reprocessed the public reads (quality trimming at Q25 with fastp, clone calling with MiXCR) and kept in-frame beta chains. Rows matching on CDR3 protein sequence are summarized as one entry with the most common DNA and genes. What appears here as the V and J calls and clone size reflects TCRdb's work, not the paper's. Within this sample are roughly 800,000 distinct CDR3 sequences, with around a quarter of them counted one time only. The leading ten clones occupy around 3% of the sample.

V is cut by 5 bases and J by 0 bases, and the space between the germline ends is 19 bases. The germline V gene specifies MDHEN as CDR1 and SYDVKM as CDR2. The CDR3 sequence holds 17 residues, the cysteine and phenylalanine included. The only DNA kept is the CDR3, 51 bases in frame from the first base. Systemically healthy Caucasian individuals from Russia, approximately 39 in total and aged about 6 to 90 years, were included as donors. Each donor gave 8 to 10 milliliters of peripheral blood, collected into EDTA-treated Vacutainer tubes. Ficoll-Paque density-gradient centrifugation was used to isolate PBMCs, with at least 6.5 million obtained per sample. Trizol reagent was used to extract total RNA from PBMCs, with at least 6 micrograms per sample. Naive CD45RAhigh/CD27high T cell percentages were measured by flow cytometry on a PBMC aliquot from every donor. A few counts support this clonotype. The antigen it binds to is not known. No base-level quality is on record; no much larger clone is a single base apart.

This sample also appeared in a second study, on T cells of mothers and their children. As the second study states: The donors were nine systemically healthy Caucasian individuals, made up of three mothers and their six children. cDNA synthesis consumed the entire amount of extracted RNA, loaded at around 1.5 ug RNA in each 15 ul reaction. In the second PCR, the M1S primer added sample barcodes and 2-4 random nucleotides. More than 8.5 million TCR beta CDR3 reads were obtained from each mother, and 2.5 million to 3 million reads were obtained from each child. Thymic selection shapes the output of TCR recombination in a similar way in related and unrelated pairs, and inherited differences have a minor effect. Normalized repertoire overlap was always found to be slightly, but never significantly, higher in related mother-child pairs than in unrelated mother-child pairs. No persistent microchimeric T cell clones were detected, at a sensitivity of roughly 96 clones per million clonotypes. Deep NGS was used in the study to compare the TCR beta repertoires of mothers and children and to look for features that separate related mother-child pairs from unrelated individuals. Mothers averaged about 40 +/- 4 years of age and children averaged about 12 +/- 4 years. Libraries were sequenced on Illumina HiSeq 2000 with 100+100 nt paired-end reads after adapter ligation with NEBNext reagents. To avoid cross-contamination, the mother libraries and the child libraries were prepared a month apart and sequenced in separate runs. Each donor had between about 450,000 and 2,100,000 distinct TCR beta clonotypes identified. Naive TCR beta clonotypes were estimated from low-frequency clonotypes matched to each donor's FACS-determined naive share, without sorting.

Sequenced material: blood. The rearrangement combines TRBV28 with TRBJ1-2; the D segment could be TRBD1, given 6 matching bases. The clonotype originates from a boy between 10 and 17 years old in good health. The CDR3 loop reads CASSPYRPTGPNYGYTF. Read as DNA, the sequence is TGTGCCAGCAGTCCATATCGGCCGACAGGCCCTAACTATGGCTACACCTTC.